This is a list of T cell receptor beta chains from one sample in a study of shared clonotypes between healthy human individuals. TCRdb's copy holds only in-frame clones and misses some; the assay was immunoSEQ multiplex PCR. The table lists around 2.1 million clones, nearly 97% of them singletons. What was sequenced was naive CD4+ T cells sorted from blood. The origin of the receptors is a man aged 18 to 35 in good health. Both conserved end residues are part of each CDR3. Fields, in order: J gene, clone size, D gene, V gene, CDR3 DNA, CDR3 protein. The D gene is left open where the match is weak. Rows give clone size only sometimes, using once, few, many, or a class for an expanded clone.

>TRBJ2-1|-|-|TRBV6-5
TGTGCCAGCAGCACCGGGACACTTAACAATGAGCAGTTCTTC
CASSTGTLNNEQFF
>TRBJ1-2|-|-|TRBV6-1
TGTGCCAGCAGTGAAGGTTTCGGATCCTCTTGGGGCTATGGCTACACCTTC
CASSEGFGSSWGYGYTF
>TRBJ1-2|-|-|TRBV27
TGTGCCAGCAGTTGGGCCTTCACGGGCTATGGCTACACCTTC
CASSWAFTGYGYTF
>TRBJ1-5|-|-|TRBV10-3
TGTGCCATCAGTGCCGGCGGAGATAGCAATCAGCCCCAGCATTTT
CAISAGGDSNQPQHF
>TRBJ1-1|-|TRBD1|TRBV5-6
TGTGCCAGCAGCTTGGGACAGGGTTACACTGAAGCTTTCTTT
CASSLGQGYTEAFF
>TRBJ2-7|-|TRBD2|TRBV4-3
TGCGCCAGCAGCCAATCGGGCAGCGGGAGTTTCTACGAGCAGTACTTC
CASSQSGSGSFYEQYF
>TRBJ2-1|-|-|TRBV11-2
TGTGCCAGCAGCCTCAGGGTCGGGGTATACAATGAGCAGTTCTTC
CASSLRVGVYNEQFF
>TRBJ2-1|-|TRBD2|TRBV9
TGTGCCAGCAGCGTAGTGTCTAGCGGCTCCTACAATGAGCAGTTCTTC
CASSVVSSGSYNEQFF
>TRBJ2-7|-|TRBD1|TRBV5-4
TGTGCCAGCAGCATGATCGCAGGGGGCGAGCAGTACTTC
CASSMIAGGEQYF
>TRBJ1-1|-|-|TRBV9
TGTGCCAGCAGCGTGATGGGGGTGGCGACTGAAGCTTTCTTT
CASSVMGVATEAFF
>TRBJ1-6|few|-|TRBV7-9
TGTGCCAGCAGCTCCCGGGACAAATATTCACCCCTCCACTTT
CASSSRDKYSPLHF
>TRBJ2-7|few|TRBD1|TRBV28
TGTGCCAGCAGTCCCGGGACAGGGCTCTACGAGCAGTACTTC
CASSPGTGLYEQYF
>TRBJ2-1|-|-|TRBV6-4
TGTGCCAGCAGTCTGACTTGGGGGAGCAATGAGCAGTTCTTC
CASSLTWGSNEQFF
>TRBJ2-1|-|TRBD2|TRBV6-5
TGTGCCAGCACACGGGGGGGTAAAAATGAGCAGTTCTTC
CASTRGGKNEQFF
>TRBJ2-6|once|-|TRBV6-5
TGTGCCAGCAGTTACAGGGGGACTGGGGCCAACGTCCTGACTTTC
CASSYRGTGANVLTF
>TRBJ1-1|-|TRBD1|TRBV27
TGTGCCAGCAGTTTATTGGCCGGGACAGGGTCCCCCGAAGCTTTCTTT
CASSLLAGTGSPEAFF
>TRBJ2-7|once|TRBD2|TRBV11-2
TGTGCCAGCAGCACCTCAACTAGCGGGAGGGCGGGCGAGCAGTACTTC
CASSTSTSGRAGEQYF
>TRBJ2-3|few|-|TRBV7-8
TGTGCCAGCAGCTTCTTTCTAGGCACAGATACGCAGTATTTT
CASSFFLGTDTQYF
>TRBJ1-1|-|-|TRBV5-1
TGCGCCAGCCAGAAGAGGGAGAACACTGAAGCTTTCTTT
CASQKRENTEAFF
>TRBJ2-7|-|-|TRBV30
TGTGCCTGGAGTGTAGGCATACGACTATCCTCCTACGAGCAGTACTTC
CAWSVGIRLSSYEQYF
>TRBJ1-6|-|-|TRBV30
TGTGCCTGGAGCGGGGGAGTCTCTAGTTCACCCCTCCACTTT
CAWSGGVSSSPLHF
>TRBJ1-2|-|-|TRBV19
TGTGCCAGTAGTCCCCGCGGGGGCGAGAGGAGACACACCTTC
CASSPRGGERRHTF
>TRBJ2-3|-|-|TRBV20-1
TGCAGTGCTCAACTGGAGATTACGCAGTATTTT
CSAQLEITQYF
>TRBJ2-1|-|TRBD2|TRBV7-9
TGTGCCAGCAGCTTATCGGCGGGAGGGCCTTATGAGCAGTTCTTC
CASSLSAGGPYEQFF
>TRBJ1-1|-|-|TRBV2
TGTGCCAGCAGTGAGCGGGAAGGCACTGAAGCTTTCTTT
CASSEREGTEAFF
>TRBJ2-7|-|-|TRBV10-3
TGTGCCATCAGTGGGGGACTTTACGAGCAGTACTTC
CAISGGLYEQYF
>TRBJ2-7|-|-|TRBV9
TGTGCCAGCTCCCCCGGCGTACCCTCCTACGAGCAGTACTTC
CASSPGVPSYEQYF
>TRBJ1-6|-|-|TRBV6-1
TGTGCCAGCAGTGAGAAGGGGAGCACCTTCTATAATTCACCCCTCCACTTT
CASSEKGSTFYNSPLHF
>TRBJ1-4|-|-|TRBV30
TGTGCCTGGACGGTGGGAACTAATGAAAAACTGTTTTTT
CAWTVGTNEKLFF
>TRBJ1-3|-|-|TRBV5-1
TGCGCCAGCAGAATGGTGGCATCTGGAAACACCATATATTTT
CASRMVASGNTIYF
>TRBJ2-2|-|-|TRBV4-1
TGCGCCAGCAGCCAAGTAGGGGGAACCGGGGAGCTGTTTTTT
CASSQVGGTGELFF
>TRBJ2-1|-|TRBD1|TRBV5-1
TGCGCCAGCAGCTCCAACACAGGGGGCGCGGTATATGAGCAGTTCTTC
CASSSNTGGAVYEQFF
>TRBJ1-1|-|-|TRBV5-1
TGCGCCAGCAGCTTAGGACAGTACACTGAAGCTTTCTTT
CASSLGQYTEAFF
>TRBJ2-3|-|TRBD2|TRBV5-1
TGCGCCAGCTTTAGCGGGGCCTACACAGATACGCAGTATTTT
CASFSGAYTDTQYF
>TRBJ1-4|-|TRBD1|TRBV5-1
TGCGCCAGCAGCTTGACACAGGGGCAGGGAGAAAAACTGTTTTTT
CASSLTQGQGEKLFF
>TRBJ1-4|-|-|TRBV5-1
TGCGCCAGCAGCTTGGTTGGAATGGGGGGTGAAAAACTGTTTTTT
CASSLVGMGGEKLFF
>TRBJ1-5|-|-|TRBV4-1
TGCGCCAGCAGCCTCCAGGGACCGAATAGCAATCAGCCCCAGCATTTT
CASSLQGPNSNQPQHF
>TRBJ1-3|-|-|TRBV6-5
TGTGCCAGCAGTTCACTTAAGGGAGCTGGAAACACCATATATTTT
CASSSLKGAGNTIYF
>TRBJ1-2|few|-|TRBV28
TGTGCCAGCAGTTTATCGAACTATGGCTACACCTTC
CASSLSNYGYTF
>TRBJ2-1|-|TRBD2|TRBV7-2
TGTGCCAGCAGCCCCGCCGGGACTAGCGGGTCCACCTACAATGAGCAGTTCTTC
CASSPAGTSGSTYNEQFF
>TRBJ2-7|-|-|TRBV7-9
TGTGCCAGCAGCTTGAGAGATGGTTACTCCTACGAGCAGTACTTC
CASSLRDGYSYEQYF
>TRBJ2-3|-|TRBD1|TRBV6-1
TGTGCCAGCAGTGACGACAGGGGTAGGACAGATACGCAGTATTTT
CASSDDRGRTDTQYF
>TRBJ1-4|-|TRBD1|TRBV11-2
TGTGCCAGCAGCGCCCAACAGGGGCGGGTTGAAAAACTGTTTTTT
CASSAQQGRVEKLFF
>TRBJ2-7|once|-|TRBV30
TGTGCCTGGAGTCCCGGGTCCGACGAGCAGTACTTC
CAWSPGSDEQYF
>TRBJ2-5|-|-|TRBV11-2
TGTGCCAGCAGCTTAGGGGTGTTCGGGGAGACCCAGTACTTC
CASSLGVFGETQYF
>TRBJ2-5|-|-|TRBV6-5
TGTGCCAGCTCCAGGGGGGGAGAGACCCAGTACTTC
CASSRGGETQYF
>TRBJ1-2|-|-|TRBV28
TGTGCCAGCAGTTTAACGGGGCGCGACTATGGCTACACCTTC
CASSLTGRDYGYTF
>TRBJ2-7|-|TRBD1|TRBV7-2
TGTGCCAGCAGCCCGCCGACAGGGGGGGGCGAGCAGTACTTC
CASSPPTGGGEQYF
>TRBJ2-1|-|TRBD1|TRBV7-8
TGTGCCAGCAGCTTAGACAGGGGGCGGTACAATGAGCAGTTCTTC
CASSLDRGRYNEQFF
>TRBJ2-2|-|TRBD2|TRBV27
TGTGCCAGCAGTTTATTGGTACTAGCGGGAGGGGGCCGGGAGCTGTTTTTT
CASSLLVLAGGGRELFF
>TRBJ2-3|-|-|TRBV10-1
TGCGCCAGCAGTGACACCAGCCTCACAGATACGCAGTATTTT
CASSDTSLTDTQYF
>TRBJ1-5|-|-|TRBV6-5
TGTGCCACCTCGGAGAGGGCCGAGCAGCCCCAGCATTTT
CATSERAEQPQHF
>TRBJ2-1|-|TRBD2|TRBV9
TGTGCCAGCAGCGTAGACCTAGCGGGAGCCAATGAGCAGTTCTTC
CASSVDLAGANEQFF
>TRBJ1-1|-|-|TRBV6-1
TGTGCCAGCGCCTTAAGGGGGATGAACACTGAAGCTTTCTTT
CASALRGMNTEAFF
>TRBJ1-5|-|TRBD1|TRBV19
TGTGCCAGTAGTACAGGGGGAAGCAGCAATCAGCCCCAGCATTTT
CASSTGGSSNQPQHF
>TRBJ2-5|-|-|TRBV4-1
TGCGCCAGCAGCCAAGATACCAGGGGATCAGAGACCCAGTACTTC
CASSQDTRGSETQYF
>TRBJ2-7|once|-|TRBV7-2
TGTGCCAGCAGCTTACTCGGGTTACAGGGAAGGGTGGAGCAGTACTTC
CASSLLGLQGRVEQYF